Given below is one T cell receptor (beta chain) in context. Its target is unknown. This entry comes from a study of response to subunit inactivated influenza vaccine. Germline V lookup: CDR1 DFQATT, CDR2 SNEGSKA (reference sequence). This CDR3 contains 15 residues. V was pared by 2 bases and J by 7 bases, with 8 bases of the junction left unmatched. Whole-study results and caveats: A suggestion made by the authors is that each seasonal influenza vaccination recruits few new T cells.

TCRdb called the RT-PCR reads again in MiXCR, with one record for every CDR3 protein. This table has 860,000 or so distinct CDR3 sequences, around 20% appearing once. This material consisted of PBMCs from blood, taken 5 days after vaccination. This TCR derives from a man aged 45-65 years who received an inactivated influenza vaccine. The chain has TRBV20-1 and TRBJ1-6, with 7 bases that match TRBD1. The CDR3 sequence: CSARTKTGRNSPLHF. The CDR3 nucleotides read TGCAGTGCTAGAACGAAGACAGGGAGAAATTCACCCCTCCACTTT.